This T cell receptor beta chain was profiled in a study of chemoradiotherapy in HPV16-positive cancers. Study outcomes and limitations: For HPV16-positive patients, expanding HPV-responsive T cells associated with longer recurrence-free survival. Candidate HPV-specific clones and E7-related TCR motifs grew in tumor during treatment.

Samples were taken several times over chemoradiotherapy. Comments on this clone: Antigen: not known.

The method was immunoSEQ multiplex PCR; TCRdb's version includes in-frame clones alone and lacks a portion of them. The sample includes about 4,000 clones, roughly 77% of them seen just once. Trimming removed 5 bases from V and 3 bases from J; junction bases left unmatched: 10. Germline CDR1 is GTSNPN and CDR2 is SVGIG (reference sequence). The CDR3 is 14 amino acids. The clonotype originates from a human donor with HPV-associated anogenital cancer. The specimen was collected from a patient who underwent chemoradiotherapy. The genes are TRBV30 and TRBJ2-7; the match to TRBD1 covers 7 bases. Here the CDR3 DNA reads TGTGCCTGGGATACCGGGCAGGGGGTCTACGAGCAGTACTTC. This sequence encodes CAWDTGQGVYEQYF.